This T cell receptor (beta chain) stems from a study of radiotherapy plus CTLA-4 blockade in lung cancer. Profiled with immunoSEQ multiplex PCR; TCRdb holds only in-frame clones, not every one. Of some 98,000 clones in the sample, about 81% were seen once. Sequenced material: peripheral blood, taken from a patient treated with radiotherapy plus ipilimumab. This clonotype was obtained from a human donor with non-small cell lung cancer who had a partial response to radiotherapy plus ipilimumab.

DNA of the CDR3: TGTGCCAGCAGTGCCCGGAGCGGACTCTACGAGCAGTACTTC. As protein: CASSARSGLYEQYF. The rearrangement uses TRBV11-2 and TRBJ2-7; a weak D match, TRBD2 (5 bases). V lost 6 bases and J lost 3, with 15 bases in between. The CDR3 loop spans 14 amino acids. Germline V CDR1 and CDR2: SGHAT, FQNNGV.